The 27 T cell receptor beta chains in this list originate from one sample, sequenced in a study of graft-versus-host responses after intestinal transplantation. Plating combined roughly 200,000 CFSE-labeled responder cells with roughly 200,000 irradiated, violet-dye-labeled stimulator cells. Method: immunoSEQ multiplex PCR; TCRdb's copy keeps in-frame clones and lacks some. The table shows roughly 13,000 clones, with more than 30% occurring only once. Sequencing was performed on alloreactive CD8+ T cells from a mixed lymphocyte reaction culture, taken before intestinal transplant. As for subset: CFSE-low proliferating T cells sorted from approximately 6-day pre-transplant mixed lymphocyte reaction (GvH or HvG direction). All receptors come from a human patient who received an intestinal transplant.

This clone was recorded a few times. The CDR3 coding sequence is TGTGCCAGCAGCTTATGGGCTACCCCCCAGTTCTTC. Translated: CASSLWATPQFF. This chain connects TRBV7-3 to TRBJ2-1; D remains ambiguous. Germline lookup yields CDR1 SGHTA and CDR2 FQGTGA. V shed 2 bases and J shed 13 bases, with 12 bases lying between them. CDR3 length: 12 amino acids. Complete variable domain (other parts from reference TRBV7-3 and TRBJ2-1): GAGVSQTPSNKVTEKGKYVELRCDPISGHTALYWYRQSLGQGPEFLIYFQGTGAADDSGLPNDRFFAVRPEGSVSTLKIQRTERGDSAVYLCASSLWATPQFFGPGTRLTVL.

This clone rates as medium-sized. The rearrangement links TRBV28 to TRBJ1-2; 8 bases map to TRBD1. Germline V CDR1 and CDR2: MDHEN, SYDVKM. CDR3 length: 18 amino acids. V lost 3 bases, J lost 5 bases, and 17 bases stayed unmatched. As DNA, the CDR3 is TGTGCCAGCAGTTTCCCTGCCCTCGGACAGGGAGGGGAGTATGGCTACACCTTC. This gives the protein CASSFPALGQGGEYGYTF.

The sample holds a few counts of this clone. The DNA for the CDR3 is TGTGCCAGCAGTTTGGGCCCGGGTGAGCAGTTCTTC. This gives the protein CASSLGPGEQFF. This chain connects TRBV28 to TRBJ2-1; no clear D gene. This CDR3 contains 12 residues. Between the trimmed V and J ends, which lost 3 bases and 9 bases, there was a span of 9 bases. CDR1 MDHEN and CDR2 SYDVKM come from the germline V gene.

This clone was seen a few times. V gene TRBV10-3 combines with J gene TRBJ2-2; D unclear. The CDR3 covers 14 residues. Trimming stripped 5 bases from V and 6 bases from J, with 13 bases between. Per the germline V gene, CDR1 is ENHRY and CDR2 is SYGVKD. The chain's CDR3 is CAISLRFLPGELFF. The CDR3 bases are TGTGCCATCAGTCTTCGCTTCCTCCCCGGGGAGCTGTTTTTT.

The chain recombines TRBV5-6 with TRBJ2-2, with D maybe TRBD2 (6 bases). The CDR3 contains 15 residues. Germline loops: CDR1 SGHDT, CDR2 YYEEEE. V was cut by 4 bases and J by 4 bases, with 14 bases left in between. CDR3 sequence: CASSPGGGFTGELFF. CDR3 nucleotide sequence: TGTGCCAGCAGCCCTGGTGGAGGGTTCACCGGGGAGCTGTTTTTT.

This clone has only a few counts. V and J are TRBV6-5 and TRBJ1-5; D is possibly TRBD1 (6 bases). Germline CDR1 and CDR2: MNHEY and SVGAGI. The CDR3 runs to 14 residues. Trimming removed 6 bases at V and 7 bases at J, with 16 bases between. As DNA, the CDR3 is TGTGCCAGCAGGCAAACAGGGTTAAGACAGCCCCAGCATTTT. Its protein product is CASRQTGLRQPQHF.

The table lists this clone with a few counts. The chain is built from TRBV15 and TRBJ2-5; tentative D call: TRBD2 (6 bases). Germline values: CDR1 LNHNV, CDR2 YYDKDF (reference sequence). The CDR3 length is 13 residues. V was trimmed by 8 bases and J by 3 bases, leaving 13 bases between them. The CDR3 nucleotides read TGTGCCACCTCTAGCGCCTCAGAAGAGACCCAGTACTTC. Encoded protein: CATSSASEETQYF.

V and J are TRBV2 and TRBJ2-7; 9 bases line up with TRBD1. With 6 bases clipped from V and 2 bases from J, the junction kept 8 bases outside the gene matches. Germline CDR1 SNHLY, CDR2 FYNNEI. This CDR3 comprises 15 residues. The CDR3 DNA reads TGTGCCAGCAGATTACAGGGGGCGCCGACCTACGAGCAGTACTTC. This sequence encodes CASRLQGAPTYEQYF.

This clone was observed a handful of times. The V call is TRBV7-9, the J call TRBJ2-1; D unresolved. V was pared by 8 bases and J by 10 bases, with 15 bases between. Germline-derived CDR1 and CDR2 are SEHNR and FQNEAQ (reference sequence). CDR3 size: 12 residues. This CDR3 reads CASCSVAREQFF. The CDR3 bases are TGTGCCAGCTGTTCGGTGGCTCGCGAGCAGTTCTTC.

This clone was seen a handful of times. The chain couples TRBV9 to TRBJ2-7; 10 bases map to TRBD1. CDR1 is SGDLS and CDR2 is YYNGEE in the germline V gene. CDR3 length: 15 residues. V trimming: 3 bases; J trimming: 0 bases; junction bases outside the gene matches: 3. DNA of the CDR3: TGTGCCAGCAGCGAGGGACAGGGGCTCTCCTACGAGCAGTACTTC. This sequence encodes CASSEGQGLSYEQYF.

Within the sample, this clone is medium-sized (0.01 to 0.1%). V is TRBV19 and J is TRBJ2-3; TRBD2 matches at 9 bases. Germline V gene sequence: CDR1 LNHDA, CDR2 SQIVND (reference sequence). Trimming at V came to 3 bases and at J to 8 bases, leaving 12 bases not matched to a gene. CDR3 length: 16 residues. For the CDR3, the DNA is TGTGCCAGTAGTATGGTTAGCGGGAGCTTGCTAGCTACGCAGTATTTT. Its protein product is CASSMVSGSLLATQYF.

Turning to this clone: At the DNA level, this CDR3 is encoded by other sequences in the same sample as well. V is TRBV7-9 and J is TRBJ2-7; a weak D match, TRBD2 (7 bases). CDR3 length: 12 amino acids. CDR1 is SEHNR, CDR2 FQNEAQ, per germline (reference sequence). The V gene lost 3 bases and the J gene lost 6 bases, with 9 bases spanning the gap. The CDR3: CASSFAGAEQYF. The CDR3 DNA follows: TGTGCCAGCAGCTTTGCGGGGGCCGAGCAGTACTTC.

The chain recombines TRBV29-1 with TRBJ2-1; 10 bases match TRBD1. The V gene end was trimmed by 5 bases and the J gene end by 6 bases; junction bases not matched to a gene: 10. Looked up from germline, CDR1 is SQVTM and CDR2 is ANQGSEA. This CDR3 has 15 amino acids. The CDR3, as DNA: TGCAGCGTTAGCCGGGACAGGGGACAGGGCAATGAGCAGTTCTTC. Its translation is CSVSRDRGQGNEQFF.

The gene calls are TRBV6-5 and TRBJ2-1; D uncertain. V shed 1 base and J shed 7 bases, with 11 bases lying between them. CDR3 length: 14 amino acids. Germline CDR1 MNHEY, CDR2 SVGAGI. The CDR3 DNA sequence: TGTGCCAGCAGTTACTTGGTTAGTAAGAATGAGCAGTTCTTC. Translated: CASSYLVSKNEQFF.

This clone turned up a few times. The chain combines TRBV6-5 with TRBJ1-2, with 7 bases matching TRBD1. The CDR3 loop spans 15 amino acids. Germline lookup yields CDR1 MNHEY and CDR2 SVGAGI. V was pared by 5 bases and J by 5 bases, with 11 bases of the junction left unmatched. CDR3 DNA sequence: TGTGCCAGCAGTCCCATGGGACAGCTGGGGTATGGCTACACCTTC. Translation: CASSPMGQLGYGYTF.

This chain links TRBV11-2 with TRBJ2-1, with D possibly being TRBD1 (5 bases). This CDR3 is 13 amino acids long. Trimming removed 1 base at V and 10 bases at J, with 11 bases between. CDR1 is SGHAT, CDR2 FQNNGV, per germline. As DNA, the CDR3 is TGTGCCAGCAGCTTAGGGGGCCCTCGGGAGCAGTTCTTC. Translation gives CASSLGGPREQFF.

The V call is TRBV7-9, the J call TRBJ2-2; D perhaps matches TRBD2 (5 bases). Trimming pared 1 base from V and 4 bases from J, leaving 10 bases between. The germline V gene encodes CDR1 SEHNR and CDR2 FQNEAQ (reference sequence). The length of the CDR3 is 15 residues. As DNA, the CDR3 is TGTGCCAGCAGCTTAGGGGTGGGAGCCACCGGGGAGCTGTTTTTT. Amino acid sequence: CASSLGVGATGELFF.

The rearrangement joins TRBV4-2 to TRBJ2-2, with D perhaps TRBD2 (5 bases). The V gene's germline CDR1 is LGHNA and CDR2 YNFKEQ. V was trimmed by 0 bases and J by 6 bases, leaving 14 bases between them. The CDR3 spans 16 residues. The CDR3: CASSQDRTGPPGELFF. As DNA, the CDR3 is TGTGCCAGCAGCCAAGATCGGACTGGACCGCCCGGGGAGCTGTTTTTT.

Concerning this clone itself: The junction does not match germline at one end; this may be a read error. The rearrangement links TRBV7-9 to TRBJ2-4, with D uncertain. There are 12 residues in the CDR3. Germline CDR1 is SEHNR and CDR2 is FQNEAQ (reference sequence). The CDR3 coding sequence is TGTGCCAGCAGCTTAGGGCGGCTAGAGGAAAACTTC. Residues: CASSLGRLEENF.

Only a few counts were recorded for this clone. The CDR3 DNA reads TGTGCCAGCACGACTGGGGAATTCGGGGCTAATGAAAAACTGTTTTTT. Protein: CASTTGEFGANEKLFF. This rearrangement joins TRBV7-8 to TRBJ1-4; D gene uncertain. The CDR3 consists of 16 residues. Between the trimmed V and J ends, which lost 7 bases and 3 bases, there was a span of 18 bases. CDR1 SGHVS and CDR2 FQNEAQ come from the germline V gene.

V and J are TRBV7-9 and TRBJ1-5, with TRBD1 matching over 7 bases. V shed 5 bases and J 0 bases; nucleotides not matched to a gene: 4. The CDR3 is 15 residues long. Germline CDR1 and CDR2: SEHNR and FQNEAQ (reference sequence). DNA of the CDR3: TGTGCCAGCAGCGGGGGACAGACTAGCAATCAGCCCCAGCATTTT. The encoded protein is CASSGGQTSNQPQHF.

The chain has TRBV6-6 and TRBJ1-2, with a tentative D call TRBD1 (5 bases). Germline V gives CDR1 MNHNY, CDR2 SVGAGI (reference sequence). Deletions cut 2 bases from V and 3 bases from J, with 7 bases between. The CDR3 runs to 13 residues. CDR3 DNA sequence: TGTGCCAGCAGTTACGGGGGGTACTATGGCTACACCTTC. It yields the protein CASSYGGYYGYTF.

There are a few counts of this clone. The chain is built from TRBV6-1 and TRBJ2-7; D remains unclear. The CDR3 length is 14 residues. Germline V lookup: CDR1 MNHNS, CDR2 SASEGT. The V and J ends lost 5 bases and 2 bases respectively, with 13 bases between them. The CDR3 region has the DNA TGTGCCAGCAGTACCCTCTCCACAGCCTACGAGCAGTACTTC. This sequence encodes CASSTLSTAYEQYF.

This clone was detected only a few times. The V gene is TRBV28, the J gene TRBJ2-7; D is unclear. Germline V gene sequence: CDR1 MDHEN, CDR2 SYDVKM. The CDR3 spans 11 residues. Between the trimmed V and J ends, which lost 3 bases and 7 bases, there was a span of 7 bases. CDR3 region: CASSFGIEQYF. In DNA form, the CDR3 reads TGTGCCAGCAGTTTTGGCATTGAGCAGTACTTC.

Sample share makes this clone medium-sized (0.01 to 0.1%). This sequence joins TRBV6-6 and TRBJ1-1; TRBD1 might be the D (5 bases). Germline V lookup: CDR1 MNHNY, CDR2 SVGAGI (reference sequence). The CDR3 has 15 residues. V lost 0 bases to trimming and J lost 4 bases, with 12 bases between them. The CDR3 sequence is CASSYSRGRSTEAFF. The CDR3 DNA is TGTGCCAGCAGTTACTCGAGGGGTAGGTCCACTGAAGCTTTCTTT.

This CDR3 reads CASSLGYGYNEQFF. In DNA form, the CDR3 reads TGTGCCAGCAGCTTGGGGTACGGATACAATGAGCAGTTCTTC. This chain connects TRBV11-3 to TRBJ2-1; D ambiguous. The germline CDR1 and CDR2 sequences are SGHNT and YENEEA. The CDR3 is 14 amino acids. V lost 3 bases, J lost 4 bases, and 10 bases lay in between.

This clone was recorded a few times. The genes are TRBV6-1 and TRBJ2-1, with 9 positions matching TRBD2. The CDR3 spans 14 residues. Unmatched junction bases numbered 5, after V lost 5 bases and J lost 6 bases. Germline loops: CDR1 MNHNS, CDR2 SASEGT. CDR3 in DNA: TGTGCCAGCAGTTCGAGCGGGAGGCCCAATGAGCAGTTCTTC. As protein: CASSSSGRPNEQFF.